What follows is one T cell receptor (beta chain) and its context. Its antigen is not known. The sample belongs to a study of cytomegalovirus exposure and HLA in healthy donors. For the study at large: Earlier results showed 90 million to 130 million unique TCR beta sequences derived from about 179 million T cells. HLA-typed donors contributed 80 million to 85 million unique TCRs, which were held in an early data release. Study-wide points: Rare TCR sequences predominated, though certain public TCRs were found in many donors. Certain indistinguishable V segments, among them TRBV6-2 and TRBV6-3, were excluded.

Researchers ran the PCR with 60 Vbeta and 13 Jbeta primers. Method: immunoSEQ multiplex PCR; TCRdb's copy keeps in-frame clones and lacks some. Here the sample spans around 220,000 clones, around 79% being singletons. Losses at the gene ends were 1 base for V and 3 bases for J; bases not matched to a gene: 9. Per the germline V gene, CDR1 is MGHRA and CDR2 is YSYEKL. The CDR3 runs 17 residues. This chain connects TRBV4-1 to TRBJ2-1; the match to TRBD2 covers 7 bases. Material for sequencing was PBMCs. The sequence was collected from a girl aged 2 to 9 in good health and CMV-seronegative. The CDR3, as DNA: TGCGCCAGCAGCCAAGGATTGCGGGAGCACGTCTACAATGAGCAGTTCTTC. This encodes CASSQGLREHVYNEQFF.